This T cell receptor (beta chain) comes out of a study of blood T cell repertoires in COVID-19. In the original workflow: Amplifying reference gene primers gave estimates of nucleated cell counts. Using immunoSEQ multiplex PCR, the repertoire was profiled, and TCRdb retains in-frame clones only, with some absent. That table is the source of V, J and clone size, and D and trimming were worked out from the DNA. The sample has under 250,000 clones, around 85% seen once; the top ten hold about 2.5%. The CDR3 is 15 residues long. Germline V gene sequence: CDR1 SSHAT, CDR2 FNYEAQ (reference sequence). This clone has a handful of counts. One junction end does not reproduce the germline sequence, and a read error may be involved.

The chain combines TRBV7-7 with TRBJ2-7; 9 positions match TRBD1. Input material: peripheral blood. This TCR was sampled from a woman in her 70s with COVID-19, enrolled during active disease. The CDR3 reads CASSRPRDRDYEQYF. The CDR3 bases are TGTGCTAGCAGCCGCCCCCGGGACAGGGACTACGAGCAGTACTTC.